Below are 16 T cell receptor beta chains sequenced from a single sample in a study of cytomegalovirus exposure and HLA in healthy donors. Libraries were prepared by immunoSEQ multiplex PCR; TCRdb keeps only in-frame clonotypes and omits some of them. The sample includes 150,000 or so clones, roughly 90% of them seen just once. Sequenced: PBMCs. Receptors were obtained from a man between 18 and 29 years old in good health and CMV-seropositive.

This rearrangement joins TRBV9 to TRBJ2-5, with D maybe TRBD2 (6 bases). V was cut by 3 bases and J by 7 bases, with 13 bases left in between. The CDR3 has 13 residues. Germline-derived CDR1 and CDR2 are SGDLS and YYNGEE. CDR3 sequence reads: CASSGDLGGTQYF. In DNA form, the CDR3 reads TGTGCCAGCAGCGGGGACCTCGGGGGGACCCAGTACTTC.

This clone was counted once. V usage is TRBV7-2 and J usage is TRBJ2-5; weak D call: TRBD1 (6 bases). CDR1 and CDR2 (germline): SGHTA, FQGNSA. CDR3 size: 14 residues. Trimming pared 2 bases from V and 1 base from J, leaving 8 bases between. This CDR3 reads CASSLQQGQETQYF. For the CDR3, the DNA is TGTGCCAGCAGCTTACAACAGGGCCAAGAGACCCAGTACTTC.

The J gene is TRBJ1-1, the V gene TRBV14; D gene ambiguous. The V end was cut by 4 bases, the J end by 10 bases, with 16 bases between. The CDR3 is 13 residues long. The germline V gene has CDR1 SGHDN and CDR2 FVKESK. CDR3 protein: CASSPLAAFVAFF. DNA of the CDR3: TGTGCCAGCAGCCCCCTCGCAGCGTTTGTAGCTTTCTTT.

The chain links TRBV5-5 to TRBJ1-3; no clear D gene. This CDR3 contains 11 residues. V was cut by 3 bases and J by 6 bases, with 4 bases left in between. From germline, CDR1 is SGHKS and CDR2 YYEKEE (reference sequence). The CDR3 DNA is TGTGCCAGCAGCTCATCAAACACCATATATTTT. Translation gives CASSSSNTIYF.

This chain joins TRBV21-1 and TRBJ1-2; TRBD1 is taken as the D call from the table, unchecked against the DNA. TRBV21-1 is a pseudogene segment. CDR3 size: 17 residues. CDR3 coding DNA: TGTGCCAGCAGCAAAGGCACAAGACAGGGCATTAGGGATGGCTACACCTTC. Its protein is CASSKGTRQGIRDGYTF.

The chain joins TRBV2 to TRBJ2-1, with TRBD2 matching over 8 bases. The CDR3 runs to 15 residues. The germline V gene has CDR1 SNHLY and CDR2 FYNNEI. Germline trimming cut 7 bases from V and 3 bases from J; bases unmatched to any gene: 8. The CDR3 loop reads CASITSGGVYNEQFF. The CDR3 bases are TGTGCCAGCATTACAAGCGGGGGCGTCTACAATGAGCAGTTCTTC.

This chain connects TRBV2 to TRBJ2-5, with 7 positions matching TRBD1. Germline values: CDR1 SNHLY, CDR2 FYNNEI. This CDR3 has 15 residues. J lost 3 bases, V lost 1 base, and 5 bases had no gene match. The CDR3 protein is CASSEVWDREETQYF. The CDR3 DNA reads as TGTGCCAGCAGTGAAGTCTGGGACAGAGAAGAGACCCAGTACTTC.

This CDR3 is CASRRTGNTGELFF. As DNA, the CDR3 is TGTGCCAGCAGGCGGACAGGGAACACCGGGGAGCTGTTTTTT. The chain is built from TRBV6-5 and TRBJ2-2; 7 nucleotides agree with TRBD1. Germline values: CDR1 MNHEY, CDR2 SVGAGI. V lost 6 bases to trimming and J lost 1 base; unmatched junction nucleotides: 2. The CDR3 runs to 14 residues.

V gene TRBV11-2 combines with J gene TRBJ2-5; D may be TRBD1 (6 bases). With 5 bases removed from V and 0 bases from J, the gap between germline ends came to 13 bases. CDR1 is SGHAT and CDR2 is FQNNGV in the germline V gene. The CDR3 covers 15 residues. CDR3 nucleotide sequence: TGTGCCAGCAGCCCCGGGACACGTAACCAAGAGACCCAGTACTTC. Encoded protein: CASSPGTRNQETQYF.

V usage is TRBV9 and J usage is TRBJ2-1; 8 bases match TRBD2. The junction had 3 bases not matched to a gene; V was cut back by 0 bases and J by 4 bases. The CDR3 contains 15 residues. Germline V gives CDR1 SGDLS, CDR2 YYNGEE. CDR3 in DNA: TGTGCCAGCAGCGTAGAAAGCGGGGGATACAATGAGCAGTTCTTC. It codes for CASSVESGGYNEQFF.

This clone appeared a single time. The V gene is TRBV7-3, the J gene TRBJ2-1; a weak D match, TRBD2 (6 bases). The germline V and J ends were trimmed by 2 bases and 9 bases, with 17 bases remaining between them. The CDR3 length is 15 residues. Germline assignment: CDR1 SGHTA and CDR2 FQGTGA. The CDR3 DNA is TGTGCCAGCAGCTTACGACTAGTACCGCGTGGTGAGCAGTTCTTC. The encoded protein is CASSLRLVPRGEQFF. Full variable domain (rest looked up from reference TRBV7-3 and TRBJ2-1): GAGVSQTPSNKVTEKGKYVELRCDPISGHTALYWYRQSLGQGPEFLIYFQGTGAADDSGLPNDRFFAVRPEGSVSTLKIQRTERGDSAVYLCASSLRLVPRGEQFFGPGTRLTVL.

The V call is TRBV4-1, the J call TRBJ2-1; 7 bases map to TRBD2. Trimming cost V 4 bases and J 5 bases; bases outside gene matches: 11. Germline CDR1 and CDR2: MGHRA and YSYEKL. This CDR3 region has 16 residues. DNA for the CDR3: TGCGCCAGCAGCCTACCGCGAGAGCGGGATAACAATGAGCAGTTCTTC. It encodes CASSLPRERDNNEQFF.

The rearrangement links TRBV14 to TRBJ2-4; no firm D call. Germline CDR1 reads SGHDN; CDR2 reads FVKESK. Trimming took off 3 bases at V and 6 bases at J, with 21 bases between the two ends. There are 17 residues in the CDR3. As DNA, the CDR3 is TGTGCCAGCAGCCAGAACAACAGATCCCCAAAAGGAAACATTCAGTACTTC. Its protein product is CASSQNNRSPKGNIQYF.

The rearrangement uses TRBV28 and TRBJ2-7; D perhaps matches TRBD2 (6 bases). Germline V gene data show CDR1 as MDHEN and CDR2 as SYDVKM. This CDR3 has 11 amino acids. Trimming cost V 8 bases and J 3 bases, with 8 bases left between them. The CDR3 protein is CASAGHYEQYF. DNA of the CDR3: TGTGCCAGCGCGGGGCACTACGAGCAGTACTTC.

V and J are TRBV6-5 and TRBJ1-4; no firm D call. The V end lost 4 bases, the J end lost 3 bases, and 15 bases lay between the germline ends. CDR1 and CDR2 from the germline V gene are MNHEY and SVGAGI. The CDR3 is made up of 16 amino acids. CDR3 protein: CASSSRTRKPNEKLFF. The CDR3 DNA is TGTGCCAGCAGTTCGCGTACCAGGAAGCCTAATGAAAAACTGTTTTTT.

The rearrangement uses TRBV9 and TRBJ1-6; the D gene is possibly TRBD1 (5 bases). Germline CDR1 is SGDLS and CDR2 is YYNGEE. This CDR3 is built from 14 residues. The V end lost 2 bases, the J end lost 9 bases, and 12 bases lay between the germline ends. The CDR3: CASSVGGSGSPLHF. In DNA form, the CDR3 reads TGTGCCAGCAGCGTCGGGGGATCGGGTTCACCCCTCCACTTT.